What follows are 20 T cell receptor beta chains derived from one specimen sequenced in a study of shared clonotypes between healthy human individuals (dated by TCRdb to 2019 to 2021). The library came from the immunoSEQ multiplex PCR assay. The immuneACCESS repertoire file appears here via TCRdb, limited to in-frame rearrangements. These files lack a portion of the clones; in checked studies, under half of the deficit traces to unresolved V genes, and the cause of the others is not known. In all, the sample holds about 330,000 clones, and around 86% of those were seen once. In total, the top ten clones hold 15% to 20% of the sample. The sample was memory CD8+ T cells sorted from blood. This specimen's cell subset or site label, per the study, means: CD45RO+ cells pooled with CCR7-negative TemRA cells. The receptors originated from a man younger than 35 in good health.

The V gene is TRBV28, the J gene TRBJ1-4, with D possibly matching TRBD1 (5 bases). This CDR3 spans 15 amino acids. V lost 5 bases, J lost 3 bases, and 13 bases lay in between. Germline loops: CDR1 MDHEN, CDR2 SYDVKM. The CDR3 DNA sequence: TGTGCCAGCAGTCCCCGGGGGTTGGCTAATGAAAAACTGTTTTTT. Amino acids: CASSPRGLANEKLFF.

The chain is built from TRBV6-1 and TRBJ2-1; 10 bases agree with TRBD2. Germline V gene sequence: CDR1 MNHNS, CDR2 SASEGT. J was trimmed by 8 bases and V by 7 bases; bases with no gene match: 11. CDR3 length: 15 amino acids. CDR3 region: CASIELAGDSDEQFF. DNA of the CDR3: TGTGCCAGCATTGAGCTAGCGGGAGACTCGGATGAGCAGTTCTTC.

J is TRBJ2-7 and V is TRBV6-1; 10 bases line up with TRBD1. CDR3 length: 13 amino acids. The trim removed 8 bases at V and 2 bases at J, leaving 3 bases unmatched. CDR1 is MNHNS, CDR2 SASEGT, per germline. The CDR3 loop reads CASWDRGPYEQYF. In DNA form, the CDR3 reads TGTGCCAGCTGGGACAGGGGACCCTACGAGCAGTACTTC.

The chain joins TRBV4-3 to TRBJ2-7; D remains ambiguous. The CDR3 totals 14 residues. V dropped 1 base and J dropped 2 bases, with 9 bases sitting between them. Germline V lookup: CDR1 LGHNA, CDR2 YSLEER. As DNA, the CDR3 is TGCGCCAGCAGCCAAGGCCGCTTGACCTACGAGCAGTACTTC. It encodes CASSQGRLTYEQYF.

This sequence joins TRBV4-1 and TRBJ2-7; the match to TRBD2 covers 11 bases. This CDR3 is 17 amino acids long. V was pared by 3 bases and J by 3 bases, with 10 bases of the junction left unmatched. Germline V gives CDR1 MGHRA, CDR2 YSYEKL. The CDR3 DNA reads as TGCGCCAGCAGCCATCTAATCGGGACTAGCGGACACTACGAGCAGTACTTC. It encodes CASSHLIGTSGHYEQYF.

This clone has only one observation. Additional DNA sequences in this sample encode the identical CDR3. This sequence joins TRBV30 and TRBJ2-7; D may match TRBD1 or TRBD2 (5 bases each). The CDR3 has 12 amino acids. The germline V gene has CDR1 GTSNPN and CDR2 SVGIG (reference sequence). Trimming removed 2 bases at V and 1 base at J, with 6 bases between. The CDR3 nucleotides are TGTGCCTGGAGTTGGGGGTCCTACGAGCAGTACTTC. This encodes CAWSWGSYEQYF.

The gene calls are TRBV28 and TRBJ1-5, with a tentative D call TRBD1 (6 bases). Germline loops: CDR1 MDHEN, CDR2 SYDVKM. Trimming pared 3 bases from V and 7 bases from J, leaving 13 bases between. The length of the CDR3 is 14 residues. The CDR3 nucleotides read TGTGCCAGCAGTTTTAGAGGCCAGGGGCAGCCCCAGCATTTT. This translates into CASSFRGQGQPQHF. The variable domain in full, with the rest retrieved from reference TRBV28 and TRBJ1-5, is DVKVTQSSRYLVKRTGEKVFLECVQDMDHENMFWYRQDPGLGLRLIYFSYDVKMKEKGDIPEGYSVSREKKERFSLILESASTNQTSMYLCASSFRGQGQPQHFGDGTRLSIL.

This chain joins TRBV4-1 and TRBJ2-7; no definite D call. Germline-derived CDR1 and CDR2 are MGHRA and YSYEKL. This CDR3 has 16 residues. V lost 2 bases, J lost 0 bases, and 14 bases lay in between. CDR3 protein: CASSQRSVSGSYEQYF. For the CDR3, the DNA is TGCGCCAGCAGCCAAAGGTCAGTGTCAGGCTCCTACGAGCAGTACTTC.

The chain joins TRBV19 to TRBJ2-5; TRBD2 is a possible D gene (7 bases). V gave up 8 bases and J gave up 0 bases, with 16 bases separating them. In germline, CDR1 is LNHDA, CDR2 SQIVND (reference sequence). The length of the CDR3 is 15 residues. The CDR3 nucleotides read TGTGCCAGTCGGGGGGCAGGGACGTACCAAGAGACCCAGTACTTC. Translation: CASRGAGTYQETQYF. Combining the CDR3 with reference TRBV19 and TRBJ2-5 gives the whole variable domain DGGITQSPKYLFRKEGQNVTLSCEQNLNHDAMYWYRQDPGQGLRLIYYSQIVNDFQKGDIAEGYSVSREKKESFPLTVTSAQKNPTAFYLCASRGAGTYQETQYFGPGTRLLVL.

The rearrangement links TRBV11-2 to TRBJ2-7; no firm D call. Germline lookup yields CDR1 SGHAT and CDR2 FQNNGV. The CDR3 runs to 12 residues. Deletions cut 5 bases from V and 4 bases from J, with 9 bases between. CDR3 amino acids: CASSAQEYEQYF. DNA for the CDR3: TGTGCCAGCAGCGCGCAAGAATACGAGCAGTACTTC.

The table lists this clone with a few counts. A much larger clone differs from this one at a single base, so this may be a read error. Within the sample, other DNA sequences also encode this same CDR3. This rearrangement joins TRBV7-8 to TRBJ1-1; D not certain. Trimming left V 3 bases short and J 0 bases short, with 8 bases between. The CDR3 runs 14 residues. Germline V gene sequence: CDR1 SGHVS, CDR2 FQNEAQ. The CDR3 nucleotides read TGTGCCAGCAGCTTCGGGCAGATGAACACTGAAGCTTTCTTT. Its translation: CASSFGQMNTEAFF.

This clone was found once. The identical CDR3 is also encoded by other nucleotide sequences in the sample. The rearrangement joins TRBV4-1 to TRBJ2-7; the D is unclear. There are 15 residues in the CDR3. The V gene's germline CDR1 is MGHRA and CDR2 YSYEKL. The V end lost 1 base, the J end lost 0 bases, and 10 bases lay between the germline ends. The CDR3 here is CASSQVDGSSYEQYF. The CDR3 DNA sequence: TGCGCCAGCAGCCAAGTCGACGGAAGCTCCTACGAGCAGTACTTC.

This chain uses TRBV28 with TRBJ2-1; D is possibly TRBD1 (6 bases). The CDR3 sequence is 15 residues long. Germline V gene lookup returns CDR1 MDHEN and CDR2 SYDVKM. V shed 3 bases and J shed 0 bases, with 9 bases lying between them. CDR3 sequence: CASSFRGSSYNEQFF. CDR3 in DNA: TGTGCCAGCAGTTTTAGGGGGAGCTCCTACAATGAGCAGTTCTTC.

The chain uses TRBV5-1 and TRBJ2-1; TRBD1 is a possible D gene (7 bases). V gave up 4 bases and J gave up 9 bases, with 11 bases separating them. The CDR3 has 12 amino acids. Germline V lookup: CDR1 SGHRS, CDR2 YFSETQ. The CDR3 sequence: CASSGGTVEQFF. CDR3 DNA: TGCGCCAGCAGCGGGGGGACAGTTGAGCAGTTCTTC.

This clone was seen just once. The rearrangement links TRBV14 to TRBJ1-1, with D tentatively TRBD1 (5 bases). CDR3 size: 13 residues. CDR1 is SGHDN, CDR2 FVKESK, per germline. Trimming left V 6 bases short and J 4 bases short, with 12 bases between. In DNA, the CDR3 is TGTGCCAGCAGTCTTGACAGTTTCACTGAAGCTTTCTTT. Residues: CASSLDSFTEAFF. The whole variable domain, filled in from reference TRBV14 and TRBJ1-1, reads EAGVTQFPSHSVIEKGQTVTLRCDPISGHDNLYWYRRVMGKEIKFLLHFVKESKQDESGMPNNRFLAERTGGTYSTLKVQPAELEDSGVYFCASSLDSFTEAFFGQGTRLTVV.

V usage is TRBV19 and J usage is TRBJ2-1; D is unclear. Between the trimmed V and J ends, which lost 10 bases and 1 base, there was a span of 23 bases. There are 17 residues in the CDR3. Per germline, CDR1 LNHDA and CDR2 SQIVND (reference sequence). The chain's CDR3 is CATSGRDRRISYNEQFF. The CDR3 coding sequence is TGTGCCACCTCGGGTCGAGACCGGCGCATATCCTACAATGAGCAGTTCTTC.

This chain connects TRBV10-2 to TRBJ2-1; D gene unclear. This CDR3 comprises 13 residues. Trimming shortened V by 10 bases and J by 6 bases, and 16 bases separated the two germline ends. Germline lookup yields CDR1 WSHSY and CDR2 SAAADI. CDR3 DNA: TGCGCCAAGCAAGTGGACCCGATCAATGAGCAGTTCTTC. The encoded protein is CAKQVDPINEQFF.

Comments on this clone: Different DNA sequences within this sample yield the same CDR3. The gene calls are TRBV7-9 and TRBJ2-3; D is unclear. Deletions cut 2 bases from V and 4 bases from J, with 4 bases between. Germline V gene sequence: CDR1 SEHNR, CDR2 FQNEAQ (reference sequence). The CDR3 consists of 12 residues. CDR3 region: CASSLRADTQYF. CDR3 nucleotides: TGTGCCAGCAGCTTACGAGCAGATACGCAGTATTTT.

This clone was recorded at least ten times. V gene TRBV19 combines with J gene TRBJ1-5; the D gene is possibly TRBD1 (5 bases). Germline CDR1 LNHDA, CDR2 SQIVND (reference sequence). V lost 8 bases to trimming and J lost 5 bases, with 10 bases between them. This CDR3 contains 12 residues. CDR3 region: CASWEGHQPQHF. CDR3 bases: TGTGCCAGTTGGGAGGGACATCAGCCCCAGCATTTT.

This chain uses TRBV15 with TRBJ2-7; D remains unclear. CDR3 length: 13 residues. Germline V CDR1 and CDR2: LNHNV, YYDKDF (reference sequence). V was pared by 1 base and J by 5 bases, with 9 bases between. In nucleotides, the CDR3 is TGTGCCACCAGCAGAGTTAACCAGAACGAGCAGTACTTC. Amino acids: CATSRVNQNEQYF.